This TCR beta chain was obtained from a study of beta chain features in type 1 diabetes. About the research overall: About 110,000,000 sorted cells were examined across all samples. Study results and limitations: Moderate yet significant TCRB CDR3 shortening was seen in Type 1 diabetes patients in all four CD4+ subsets.

Markers CD45RO/CCR7/CD25/CD127/CD95/CD27 served to sort CD4+ naive, central memory, regulatory and stem cell-like memory cells. A remark on this clone: Its specificity is unknown.

Expressed TCRB transcripts were sequenced, since all the RNA that had been isolated was reverse transcribed. The repertoire was sequenced with immunoSEQ multiplex PCR; TCRdb's copy has only in-frame clones and lacks some. The data contain 850,000 to 900,000 clones, about a sixth of them singletons. Source material: naive CD4+ T cells from blood. This receptor was obtained from a woman under 30 in good health.

CDR3 amino acids: CASSPGSGLRETQYF. The CDR3 DNA follows: TGTGCCAGCAGCCCAGGTTCAGGGTTGAGAGAGACCCAGTACTTC. The rearrangement joins TRBV11-1 to TRBJ2-5, with a possible D match to TRBD1 (5 bases). Looked up from germline, CDR1 is SGHAT and CDR2 is FQDESV (reference sequence). V lost 5 bases and J 4 bases, leaving 17 bases between the germline ends. This CDR3 comprises 15 residues. Full variable domain (rest looked up from reference TRBV11-1 and TRBJ2-5): EAEVAQSPRYKITEKSQAVAFWCDPISGHATLYWYRQILGQGPELLVQFQDESVVDDSQLPKDRFSAERLKGVDSTLKIQPAELGDSAMYLCASSPGSGLRETQYFGPGTRLLVL.